This T cell receptor beta chain came from a study of T cell responses to AZD1222 COVID-19 vaccine. A note on this clone: The antigen remains unidentified.

Study-wide results and caveats: Possibly, clonal diversity was underestimated; donors were largely white British and included more females. Repertoires were obtained solely post-peak T cell response. Close to half of spike-specific TCRs reportedly recognize unmutated variant regions. Recipients of AZD1222 seropositive at baseline numbered only 6 or 7.

The germline V gene encodes CDR1 MDHEN and CDR2 SYDVKM. Trimming removed 6 bases from V and 5 bases from J, with 15 bases in between. The CDR3 runs to 14 residues. Repertoires were generated with immunoSEQ multiplex PCR, while TCRdb's copy carries only in-frame clones and drops some. The sample has some 100,000 clones, about 86% seen once. This specimen was peripheral blood, taken on day 0 of AZD1222 vaccination. This chain uses TRBV28 with TRBJ2-3; tentatively, D is TRBD2 (6 bases). The receptor was derived from an adult in good health. The CDR3 is CASSPLGAGDTQYF. The CDR3 nucleotides read TGTGCCAGCAGCCCGTTAGGAGCGGGAGATACGCAGTATTTT.